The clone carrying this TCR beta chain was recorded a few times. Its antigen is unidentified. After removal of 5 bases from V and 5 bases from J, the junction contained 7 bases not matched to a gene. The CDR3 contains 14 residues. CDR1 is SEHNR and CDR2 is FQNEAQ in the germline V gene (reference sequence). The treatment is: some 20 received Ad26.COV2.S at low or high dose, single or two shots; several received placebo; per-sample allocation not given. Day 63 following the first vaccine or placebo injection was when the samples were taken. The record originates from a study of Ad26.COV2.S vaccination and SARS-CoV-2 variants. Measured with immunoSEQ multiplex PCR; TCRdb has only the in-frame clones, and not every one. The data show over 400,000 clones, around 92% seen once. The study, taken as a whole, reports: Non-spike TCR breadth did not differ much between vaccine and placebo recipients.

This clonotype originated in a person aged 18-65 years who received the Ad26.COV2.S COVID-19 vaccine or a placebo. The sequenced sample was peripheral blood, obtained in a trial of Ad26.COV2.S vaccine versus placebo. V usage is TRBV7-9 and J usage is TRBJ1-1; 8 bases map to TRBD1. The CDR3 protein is CASSVQGARTEAFF. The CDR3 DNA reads TGTGCCAGCAGCGTTCAGGGGGCGAGGACTGAAGCTTTCTTT.